This TCR beta chain came from a study of shared clonotypes between healthy human individuals. Study summary: Three plates each covered CD4 naive and memory; CD8 naive two, CD8 memory one.

General study results and limits: Clonotype sharing among donors, it was expected, would be affected by sequencing depth.

An even split of each subset's genomic DNA across several immunoSEQ plates was performed. Sequencing used immunoSEQ multiplex PCR; TCRdb keeps in-frame clones, though not all of them. Among over 850,000 clones listed, about four fifths were seen once. Concerning this clone itself: The antigen is not known.

V was trimmed by 1 base and J by 2 bases, leaving 11 bases between them. Germline loops: CDR1 KGHSH, CDR2 LQKENI. The CDR3 runs to 15 residues. V gene TRBV18 combines with J gene TRBJ1-1, with a weak D call TRBD1 (6 bases). Sequencing was carried out using memory CD4+ T cells from PBMCs. Indicated subset: CD45RA-negative fraction. This TCR derives from a man between 18 and 29 years old in good health. Some clones in this sample may be carry-over from other donors' samples. CDR3: CASSPLETGNTEAFF. CDR3 DNA sequence: TGTGCCAGCTCACCACTGGAGACAGGAAACACTGAAGCTTTCTTT.